This TCR beta chain comes out of a study of T-cell memory formation after mild COVID-19. One entry per CDR3 protein, called by TCRdb with MiXCR from the 5' RACE reads. Of about half a million distinct CDR3 sequences listed, over 15% are singletons. CDR3 size: 17 residues. CDR1 and CDR2 (germline): SGHTA, FQGTGA. Trimming removed 1 base from V and 5 bases from J; junction bases left unmatched: 10. The sample consisted of PBMCs or a T cell subset sorted from them (not recorded which). This sequence originates from an adult woman who had mild COVID-19 (a few samples of this study predate the infection). Cell type and time point are not known. The V gene is TRBV7-3, the J gene TRBJ2-3; 9 positions agree with TRBD1. The CDR3 sequence is CASSLKPWDREEDTQYF. Written as DNA, the CDR3 is TGTGCCAGCAGCTTAAAACCCTGGGACAGGGAGGAAGATACGCAGTATTTT.